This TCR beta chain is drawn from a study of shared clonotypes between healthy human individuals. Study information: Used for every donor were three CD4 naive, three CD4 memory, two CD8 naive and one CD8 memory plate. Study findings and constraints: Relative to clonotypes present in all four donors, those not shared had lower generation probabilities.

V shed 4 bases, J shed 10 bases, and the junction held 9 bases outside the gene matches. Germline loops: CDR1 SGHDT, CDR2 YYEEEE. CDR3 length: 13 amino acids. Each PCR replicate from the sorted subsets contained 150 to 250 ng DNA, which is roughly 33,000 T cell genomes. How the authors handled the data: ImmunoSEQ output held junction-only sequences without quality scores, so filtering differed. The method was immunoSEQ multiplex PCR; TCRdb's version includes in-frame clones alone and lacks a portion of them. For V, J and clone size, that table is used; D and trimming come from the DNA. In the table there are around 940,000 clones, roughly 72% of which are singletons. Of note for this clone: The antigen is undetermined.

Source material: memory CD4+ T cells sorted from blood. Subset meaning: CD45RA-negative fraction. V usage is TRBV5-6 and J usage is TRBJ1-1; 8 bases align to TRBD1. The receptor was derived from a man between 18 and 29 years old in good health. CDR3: CASSLVDGTGAFF. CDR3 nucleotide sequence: TGTGCCAGCAGCCTGGTTGATGGGACAGGAGCTTTCTTT.